Below are 19 T cell receptor beta chains sequenced from a single sample in a study of blood T cell repertoires in COVID-19. Some clones are missing from TCRdb's copy, which holds only in-frame ones; the method was immunoSEQ multiplex PCR. The sample holds approximately 130,000 clones, 75% to 85% seen once. Specimen: peripheral blood. The origin of the receptors is an older man with acute or convalescent COVID-19.

This chain links TRBV9 with TRBJ1-1, with D tentatively TRBD1 (5 bases). V shed 4 bases and J shed 3 bases, with 16 bases lying between them. CDR3 size: 15 residues. CDR1 is SGDLS, CDR2 YYNGEE, per germline. The CDR3 is CASSSQSVGHTEAFF. The CDR3 nucleotides are TGTGCCAGCAGCTCCCAAAGTGTGGGGCACACTGAAGCTTTCTTT.

The gene calls are TRBV7-8 and TRBJ2-3, with 10 bases identical to TRBD1. The CDR3 consists of 15 residues. CDR1 and CDR2 (germline): SGHVS, FQNEAQ. V lost 4 bases, J lost 0 bases, and 1 base stayed unmatched. CDR3 bases: TGTGCCAGCAGCTGGGACAGGGGAAGCACAGATACGCAGTATTTT. Translation: CASSWDRGSTDTQYF.

The chain links TRBV6-6 to TRBJ2-2; 13 bases match TRBD2. The trim removed 5 bases at V and 4 bases at J, leaving 4 bases unmatched. Germline CDR1 is MNHNY and CDR2 is SVGAGI (reference sequence). The CDR3 extends over 16 amino acids. The CDR3 loop is CASSPLAGGFTGELFF. The DNA of the CDR3 is TGTGCCAGCAGTCCACTAGCGGGGGGGTTCACCGGGGAGCTGTTTTTT.

The V and J genes are TRBV6-6 and TRBJ1-6, with no clear D. The V and J ends lost 1 base and 0 bases respectively, with 7 bases between them. Germline CDR1 is MNHNY and CDR2 is SVGAGI (reference sequence). The CDR3 extends over 16 amino acids. The CDR3 sequence is CASSYLRVSYNSPLHF. As DNA, the CDR3 is TGTGCCAGCAGTTACTTGCGAGTCTCCTATAATTCACCCCTCCACTTT.

V is TRBV6-7 and J is TRBJ1-5; TRBD1 matches 7 bases. TRBV6-7 is an ORF; its function is uncertain. The CDR3 is 16 residues long. Germline trimming cut 3 bases from V and 2 bases from J; bases unmatched to any gene: 7. DNA of the CDR3: TGTGCCAGCAGTTATGAGGCCAGGGGGTGCAATCAGCCCCAGCATTTT. This gives the protein CASSYEARGCNQPQHF.

The rearrangement uses TRBV19 and TRBJ1-4; TRBD1 matches at 7 bases. Germline V gives CDR1 LNHDA, CDR2 SQIVND (reference sequence). The CDR3 is 15 amino acids. The V gene end was trimmed by 4 bases and the J gene end by 7 bases; junction bases not matched to a gene: 9. In DNA form, the CDR3 reads TGTGCCAGTAGTAGAGGGGGCGCGGGAACTGAAAAACTGTTTTTT. Encoded protein: CASSRGGAGTEKLFF. The full variable domain, with the rest looked up from reference TRBV19 and TRBJ1-4, is DGGITQSPKYLFRKEGQNVTLSCEQNLNHDAMYWYRQDPGQGLRLIYYSQIVNDFQKGDIAEGYSVSREKKESFPLTVTSAQKNPTAFYLCASSRGGAGTEKLFFGSGTQLSVL.

The chain couples TRBV3-1 (or the pseudogene TRBV3-2) to TRBJ2-7, with 7 nucleotides matching TRBD1. The CDR3 contains 14 residues. J was trimmed by 2 bases and V by 1 base; bases with no gene match: 2. Germline V gives CDR1 LGHDT, CDR2 YNNKEL (reference sequence). DNA of the CDR3: TGTGCCAGCAGCCAAGGGACAGGAGCCTACGAGCAGTACTTC. Translation gives CASSQGTGAYEQYF.

The chain employs TRBV10-2 and TRBJ1-1; no clear D. Trimming removed 7 bases at V and 9 bases at J, with 12 bases between. Germline V gives CDR1 WSHSY, CDR2 SAAADI. The CDR3 is made up of 11 amino acids. The CDR3 nucleotides are TGCGCCAGCATCTGGCAGGAACAAGCTTTCTTT. It encodes CASIWQEQAFF.

V is TRBV12-3 or TRBV12-4 and J is TRBJ1-2; no firm D call. Deletions cut 0 bases from V and 7 bases from J, with 6 bases between. CDR3 length: 12 residues. The CDR3 region has the DNA TGTGCCAGCAGTTTAGCGGCAGGTGGCTACACCTTC. This sequence encodes CASSLAAGGYTF.

This chain joins TRBV10-1 and TRBJ2-7, with D possibly matching TRBD1 (6 bases). Germline V lookup: CDR1 WNHNN, CDR2 SYGVQD (reference sequence). Deletions cut 5 bases from V and 5 bases from J, with 22 bases between. The CDR3 loop spans 16 amino acids. CDR3 region: CASSPGQVPPYDEQYF. The CDR3 coding sequence is TGCGCCAGCAGTCCGGGACAAGTTCCTCCCTACGACGAGCAGTACTTC.

V usage is TRBV3-1 (or the pseudogene TRBV3-2) and J usage is TRBJ1-4, with D perhaps TRBD1 (6 bases). V dropped 3 bases and J dropped 3 bases, with 8 bases sitting between them. Germline V gives CDR1 LGHDT, CDR2 YNNKEL (reference sequence). This CDR3 contains 14 residues. The CDR3 spells CASSQGASNEKLFF. The CDR3 DNA is TGTGCCAGCAGCCAGGGGGCCTCTAATGAAAAACTGTTTTTT.

This rearrangement joins TRBV5-6 to TRBJ2-7, with a weak D call TRBD1 (6 bases). This CDR3 is 17 amino acids long. Trimming stripped 3 bases from V and 3 bases from J, with 22 bases between. Germline CDR1 reads SGHDT; CDR2 reads YYEEEE. The CDR3 is CASSSGQPKEGYYEQYF. The CDR3 DNA reads as TGTGCCAGCAGCTCCGGACAGCCGAAAGAGGGCTACTACGAGCAGTACTTC.

The chain couples TRBV2 to TRBJ2-7; the D gene is possibly TRBD1 (6 bases). Trimming shortened V by 4 bases and J by 10 bases, and 11 bases separated the two germline ends. CDR3 length equals 11 residues. Germline CDR1 and CDR2: SNHLY and FYNNEI. CDR3 loop: CASSGGTIQYF. The DNA for the CDR3 is TGTGCCAGCAGTGGGGGGACAATCCAGTACTTC.

The chain couples TRBV28 to TRBJ1-4; D call uncertain. This CDR3 has 11 residues. The ends were cut back, 8 bases at V and 3 bases at J, with 4 bases in the middle. Germline V lookup: CDR1 MDHEN, CDR2 SYDVKM. This chain's CDR3 is CASFSNEKLFF. CDR3 DNA: TGTGCCAGCTTCTCTAATGAAAAACTGTTTTTT. The variable domain in full, completed from reference TRBV28 and TRBJ1-4, reads DVKVTQSSRYLVKRTGEKVFLECVQDMDHENMFWYRQDPGLGLRLIYFSYDVKMKEKGDIPEGYSVSREKKERFSLILESASTNQTSMYLCASFSNEKLFFGSGTQLSVL.

The V and J genes are TRBV5-1 and TRBJ2-5, with 10 bases matching TRBD2. J was trimmed by 3 bases and V by 4 bases; bases with no gene match: 12. Germline V CDR1 and CDR2: SGHRS, YFSETQ. The CDR3 loop spans 17 amino acids. CDR3 in amino acids: CASSPALRSGGEETQYF. The CDR3 region has the DNA TGCGCCAGCAGCCCGGCCCTCCGGAGCGGGGGGGAAGAGACCCAGTACTTC.

The rearrangement uses TRBV9 and TRBJ2-2; D is unclear. Germline V gene lookup returns CDR1 SGDLS and CDR2 YYNGEE. The CDR3 length is 15 residues. Trimming left V 1 base short and J 0 bases short, with 7 bases between. The CDR3: CASSVFQSNTGELFF. Here the CDR3 DNA reads TGTGCCAGCAGCGTATTCCAGTCGAACACCGGGGAGCTGTTTTTT.

The CDR3 sequence is CASSPAGVGSYEQYF. In nucleotides, the CDR3 is TGTGCCAGCTCCCCCGCCGGGGTTGGGTCCTACGAGCAGTACTTC. J is TRBJ2-7 and V is TRBV18; a possible D gene is TRBD2 (5 bases). Germline CDR1 is KGHSH and CDR2 is LQKENI. This CDR3 has 15 amino acids. Trimming left V 6 bases short and J 1 base short, with 16 bases between.

The chain combines TRBV6-5 with TRBJ2-7; D gene unclear. V dropped 8 bases and J dropped 0 bases, with 11 bases sitting between them. CDR3 length: 13 residues. Germline values: CDR1 MNHEY, CDR2 SVGAGI. CDR3 nucleotide sequence: TGTGCCAGCGGGCAATGGGTCTCCTACGAGCAGTACTTC. Protein product: CASGQWVSYEQYF.

The V and J genes are TRBV7-9 and TRBJ1-3, with 8 bases aligning to TRBD1. The CDR3 runs to 17 residues. Per germline, CDR1 SEHNR and CDR2 FQNEAQ (reference sequence). J was trimmed by 0 bases and V by 6 bases; bases with no gene match: 10. CDR3 in amino acids: CASSFMGQALSGNTIYF. The DNA of the CDR3 is TGTGCCAGCAGTTTCATGGGACAGGCCCTCTCTGGAAACACCATATATTTT.